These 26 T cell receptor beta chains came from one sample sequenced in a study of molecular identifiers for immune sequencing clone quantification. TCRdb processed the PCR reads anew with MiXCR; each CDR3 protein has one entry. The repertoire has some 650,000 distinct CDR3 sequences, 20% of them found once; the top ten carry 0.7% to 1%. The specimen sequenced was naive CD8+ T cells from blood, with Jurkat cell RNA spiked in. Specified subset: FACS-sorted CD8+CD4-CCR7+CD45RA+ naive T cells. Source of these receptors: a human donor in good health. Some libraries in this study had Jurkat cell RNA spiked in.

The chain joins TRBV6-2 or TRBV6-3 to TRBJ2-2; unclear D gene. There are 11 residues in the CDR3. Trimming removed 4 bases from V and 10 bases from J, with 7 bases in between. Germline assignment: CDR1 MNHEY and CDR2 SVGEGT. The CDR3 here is CASSFGEELFF. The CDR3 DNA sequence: TGTGCCAGCAGTTTCGGCGAGGAGCTGTTTTTT.

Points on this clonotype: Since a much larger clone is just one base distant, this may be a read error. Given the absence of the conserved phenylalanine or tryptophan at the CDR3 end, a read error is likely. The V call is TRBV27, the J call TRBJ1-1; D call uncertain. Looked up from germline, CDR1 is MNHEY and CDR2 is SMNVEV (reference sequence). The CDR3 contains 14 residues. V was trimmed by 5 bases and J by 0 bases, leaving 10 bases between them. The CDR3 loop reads CASSPTTLNTEAFL. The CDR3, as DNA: TGTGCCAGCAGTCCGACCACGCTGAACACTGAAGCTTTCCTT.

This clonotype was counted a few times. The CDR3 protein is CASSSTLAGRGIQFF. CDR3 in DNA: TGTGCCAGCAGTTCGACACTAGCGGGAAGGGGCATTCAGTTCTTC. The rearrangement links TRBV12-3 or TRBV12-4 to TRBJ2-4; 10 positions agree with TRBD2. Gene TRBJ2-1 matches the end of the DNA better, so the J call may be wrong. The CDR3 consists of 15 residues.

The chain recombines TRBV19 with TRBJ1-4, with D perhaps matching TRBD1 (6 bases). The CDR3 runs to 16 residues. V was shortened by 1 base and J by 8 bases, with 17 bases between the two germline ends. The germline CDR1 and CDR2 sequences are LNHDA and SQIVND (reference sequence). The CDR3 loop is CASSIGLWGPEEKLFF. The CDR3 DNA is TGTGCCAGTAGTATAGGGTTGTGGGGGCCTGAGGAAAAACTGTTTTTT. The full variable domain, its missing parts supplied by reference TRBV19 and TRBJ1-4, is DGGITQSPKYLFRKEGQNVTLSCEQNLNHDAMYWYRQDPGQGLRLIYYSQIVNDFQKGDIAEGYSVSREKKESFPLTVTSAQKNPTAFYLCASSIGLWGPEEKLFFGSGTQLSVL.

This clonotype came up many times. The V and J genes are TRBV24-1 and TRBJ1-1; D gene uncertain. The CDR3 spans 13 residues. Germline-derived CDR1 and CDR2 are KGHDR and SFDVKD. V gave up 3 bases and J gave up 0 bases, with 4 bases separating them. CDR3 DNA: TGTGCCACCAGTGATGCCCTGAACACTGAAGCTTTCTTT. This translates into CATSDALNTEAFF.

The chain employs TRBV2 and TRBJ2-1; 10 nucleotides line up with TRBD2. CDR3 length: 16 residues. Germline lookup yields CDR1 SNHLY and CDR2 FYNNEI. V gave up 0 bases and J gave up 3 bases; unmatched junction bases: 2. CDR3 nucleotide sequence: TGTGCCAGCAGTGAAGCCGTAGCGGGAGGCTACAATGAGCAGTTCTTC. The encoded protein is CASSEAVAGGYNEQFF. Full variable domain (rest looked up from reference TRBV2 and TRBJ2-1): EPEVTQTPSHQVTQMGQEVILRCVPISNHLYFYWYRQILGQKVEFLVSFYNNEISEKSEIFDDQFSVERPDGSNFTLKIRSTKLEDSAMYFCASSEAVAGGYNEQFFGPGTRLTVL.

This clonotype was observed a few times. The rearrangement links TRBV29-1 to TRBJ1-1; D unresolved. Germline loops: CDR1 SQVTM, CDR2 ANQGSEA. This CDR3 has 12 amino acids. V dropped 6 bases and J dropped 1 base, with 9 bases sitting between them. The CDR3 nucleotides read TGCAGCGTCGGACGGGGGAACACTGAAGCTTTCTTT. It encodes CSVGRGNTEAFF.

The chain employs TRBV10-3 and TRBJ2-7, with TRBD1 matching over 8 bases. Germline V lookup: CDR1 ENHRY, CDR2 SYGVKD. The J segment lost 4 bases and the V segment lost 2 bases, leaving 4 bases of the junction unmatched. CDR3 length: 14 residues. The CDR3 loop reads CAISEPGQVYEQYF. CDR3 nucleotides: TGTGCCATCAGTGAGCCGGGACAGGTGTACGAGCAGTACTTC.

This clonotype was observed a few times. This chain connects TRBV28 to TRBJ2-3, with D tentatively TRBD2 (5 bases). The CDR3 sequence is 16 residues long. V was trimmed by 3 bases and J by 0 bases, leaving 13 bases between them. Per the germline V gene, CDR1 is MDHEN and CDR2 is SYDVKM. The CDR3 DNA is TGTGCCAGCAGTTTCGCCTTCAGCGGAAGCACAGATACGCAGTATTTT. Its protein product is CASSFAFSGSTDTQYF.

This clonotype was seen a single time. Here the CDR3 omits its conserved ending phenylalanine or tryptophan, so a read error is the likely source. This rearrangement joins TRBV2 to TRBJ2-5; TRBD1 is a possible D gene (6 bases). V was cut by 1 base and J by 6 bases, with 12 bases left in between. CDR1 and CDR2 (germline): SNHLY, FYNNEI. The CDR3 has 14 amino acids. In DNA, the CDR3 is TGTGCCAGCAGTGAAGGGGGGCCAGGGAAGACCCAGTACCTC. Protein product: CASSEGGPGKTQYL.

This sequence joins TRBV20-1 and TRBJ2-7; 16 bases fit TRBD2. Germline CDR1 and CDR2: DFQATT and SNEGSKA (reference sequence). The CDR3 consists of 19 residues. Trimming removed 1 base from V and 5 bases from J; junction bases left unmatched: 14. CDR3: CSARVRGLAGGPLSHEQYF. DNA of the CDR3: TGCAGTGCTAGAGTCCGGGGACTAGCGGGAGGGCCTCTTTCCCACGAGCAGTACTTC.

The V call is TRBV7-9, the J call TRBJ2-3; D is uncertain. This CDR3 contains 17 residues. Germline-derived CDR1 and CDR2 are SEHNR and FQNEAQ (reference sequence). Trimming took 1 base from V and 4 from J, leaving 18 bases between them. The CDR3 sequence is CASSLDFVRPRSDTQYF. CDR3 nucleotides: TGTGCCAGCAGCTTAGACTTTGTGAGACCCCGTTCAGATACGCAGTATTTT.

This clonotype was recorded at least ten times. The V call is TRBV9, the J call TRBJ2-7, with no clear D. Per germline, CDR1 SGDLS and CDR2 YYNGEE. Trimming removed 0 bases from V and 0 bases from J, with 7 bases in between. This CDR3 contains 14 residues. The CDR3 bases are TGTGCCAGCAGCGTAGGAGAGAGCTCCTACGAGCAGTACTTC. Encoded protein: CASSVGESSYEQYF.

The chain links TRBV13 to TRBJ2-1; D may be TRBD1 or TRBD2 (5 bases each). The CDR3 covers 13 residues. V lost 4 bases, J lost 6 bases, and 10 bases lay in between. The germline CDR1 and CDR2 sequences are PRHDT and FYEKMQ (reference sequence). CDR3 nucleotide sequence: TGTGCCAGCAGCTCGGGGCAGCGCAATGAGCAGTTCTTC. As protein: CASSSGQRNEQFF.

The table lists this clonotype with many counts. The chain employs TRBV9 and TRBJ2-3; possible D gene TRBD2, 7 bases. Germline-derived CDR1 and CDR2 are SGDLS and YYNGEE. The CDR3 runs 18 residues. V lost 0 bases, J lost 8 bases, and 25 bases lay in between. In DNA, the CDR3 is TGTGCCAGCAGCGTAGTCCCAGGTTCGCAGGGAGGGGGTAGTACGCAGTATTTT. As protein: CASSVVPGSQGGGSTQYF.

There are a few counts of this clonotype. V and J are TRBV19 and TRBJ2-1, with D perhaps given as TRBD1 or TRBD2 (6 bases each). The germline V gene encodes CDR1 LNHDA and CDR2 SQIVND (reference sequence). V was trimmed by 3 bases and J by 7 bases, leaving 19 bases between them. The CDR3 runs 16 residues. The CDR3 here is CASSIGGGSGLNEQFF. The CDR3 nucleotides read TGTGCCAGTAGTATCGGAGGGGGTTCTGGGTTGAATGAGCAGTTCTTC. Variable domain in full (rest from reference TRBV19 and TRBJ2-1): DGGITQSPKYLFRKEGQNVTLSCEQNLNHDAMYWYRQDPGQGLRLIYYSQIVNDFQKGDIAEGYSVSREKKESFPLTVTSAQKNPTAFYLCASSIGGGSGLNEQFFGPGTRLTVL.

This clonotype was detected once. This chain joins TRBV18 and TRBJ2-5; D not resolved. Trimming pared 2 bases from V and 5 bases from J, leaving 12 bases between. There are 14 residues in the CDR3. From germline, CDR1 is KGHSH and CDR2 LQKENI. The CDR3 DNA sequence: TGTGCCAGCTCACCAGTGAGAGAACGGGAGACCCAGTACTTC. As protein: CASSPVRERETQYF.

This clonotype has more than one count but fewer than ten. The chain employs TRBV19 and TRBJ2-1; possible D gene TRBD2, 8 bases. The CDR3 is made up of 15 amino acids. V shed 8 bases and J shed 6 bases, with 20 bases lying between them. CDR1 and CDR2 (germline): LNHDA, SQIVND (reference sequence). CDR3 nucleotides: TGTGCCAGTTCACGACAGGGACTAGTTAGCAATGAGCAGTTCTTC. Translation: CASSRQGLVSNEQFF.

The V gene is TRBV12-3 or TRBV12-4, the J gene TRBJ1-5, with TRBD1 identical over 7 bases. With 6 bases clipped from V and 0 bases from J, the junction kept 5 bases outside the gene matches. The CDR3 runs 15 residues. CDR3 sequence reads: CASRLGTDSNQPQHF. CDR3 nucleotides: TGTGCCAGCAGACTCGGGACAGATAGCAATCAGCCCCAGCATTTT.

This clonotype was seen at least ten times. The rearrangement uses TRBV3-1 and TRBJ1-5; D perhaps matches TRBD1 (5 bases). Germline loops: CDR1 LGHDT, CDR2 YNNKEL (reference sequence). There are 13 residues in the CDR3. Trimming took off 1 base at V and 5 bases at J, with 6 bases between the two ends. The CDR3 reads CASSQGGDQPQHF. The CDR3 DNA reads TGTGCCAGCAGCCAAGGGGGCGATCAGCCCCAGCATTTT.

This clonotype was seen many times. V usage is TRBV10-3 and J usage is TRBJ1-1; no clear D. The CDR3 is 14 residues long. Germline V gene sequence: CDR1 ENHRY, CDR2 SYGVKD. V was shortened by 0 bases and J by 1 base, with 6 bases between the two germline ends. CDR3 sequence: CAISESLPNTEAFF. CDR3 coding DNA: TGTGCCATCAGTGAGTCGCTACCGAACACTGAAGCTTTCTTT.

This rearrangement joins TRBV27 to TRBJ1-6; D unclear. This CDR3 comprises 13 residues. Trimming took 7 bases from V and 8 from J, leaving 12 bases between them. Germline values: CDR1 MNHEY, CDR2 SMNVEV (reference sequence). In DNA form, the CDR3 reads TGTGCCAGCACCTCCGGCGGCTATTCACCCCTCCACTTT. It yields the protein CASTSGGYSPLHF.

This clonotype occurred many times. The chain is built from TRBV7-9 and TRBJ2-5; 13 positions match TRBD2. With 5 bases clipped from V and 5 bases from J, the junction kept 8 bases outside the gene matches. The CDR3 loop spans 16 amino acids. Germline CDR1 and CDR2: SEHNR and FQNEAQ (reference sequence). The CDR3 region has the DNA TGTGCCAGCAGCCCTCTACTAGCGGGGGGGCCGGAGACCCAGTACTTC. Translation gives CASSPLLAGGPETQYF.

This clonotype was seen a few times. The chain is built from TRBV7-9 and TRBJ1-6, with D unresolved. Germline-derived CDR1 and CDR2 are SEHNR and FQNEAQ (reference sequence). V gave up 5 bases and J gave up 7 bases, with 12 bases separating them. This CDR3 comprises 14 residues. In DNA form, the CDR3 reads TGTGCCAGCAGCAACGGGATCGCCAATTCACCCCTCCACTTT. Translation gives CASSNGIANSPLHF.

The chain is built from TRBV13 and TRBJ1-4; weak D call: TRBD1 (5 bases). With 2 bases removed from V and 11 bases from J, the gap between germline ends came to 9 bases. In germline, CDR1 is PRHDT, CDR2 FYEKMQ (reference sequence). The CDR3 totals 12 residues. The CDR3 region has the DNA TGTGCCAGCAGCTTAAGGGAGGGGAAACTGTTTTTT. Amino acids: CASSLREGKLFF.

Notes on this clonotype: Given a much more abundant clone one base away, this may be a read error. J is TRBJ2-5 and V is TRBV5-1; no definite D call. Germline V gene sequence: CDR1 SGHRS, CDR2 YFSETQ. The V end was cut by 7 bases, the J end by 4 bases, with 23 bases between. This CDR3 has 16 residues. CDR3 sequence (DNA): TGCGCCAGCGAGCTGCTAGGGCCAAATATTTTAGAGACCCAGTACTTC. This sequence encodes CASELLGPNILETQYF.